The 13 T cell receptor beta chains below all came from one sample that was sequenced in a study of T-cell reconstitution after alpha-beta-depleted transplantation in children. Unique molecular identifiers were built into the TCRbeta library. TCRdb fed the PCR reads into MiXCR, producing one record per CDR3 protein. The data show 200,000 to 250,000 distinct CDR3 sequences, approximately 8% seen once. The material was PBMCs, mostly from graft donor cells, obtained 180 days after TCRalphabeta/CD19-depleted stem cell transplant. The receptors derive from a male patient aged 5 to 17 who had a stem cell transplant for acute lymphoblastic leukemia, so the T cells may come from the graft donor.

This clonotype showed up many times. The J gene is TRBJ2-3, the V gene TRBV10-3; D gene unclear. V was shortened by 2 bases and J by 4 bases, with 7 bases between the two germline ends. Germline assignment: CDR1 ENHRY and CDR2 SYGVKD. The CDR3 has 13 amino acids. DNA of the CDR3: TGTGCCATCAGTGAGGGTGCCTCAGATACGCAGTATTTT. Translated: CAISEGASDTQYF.

This clonotype was seen just once. A much larger clone is a single base away; this may be a read error. The gene calls are TRBV28 and TRBJ1-2, with D perhaps TRBD1 (6 bases). Trimming shortened V by 5 bases and J by 9 bases, and 16 bases separated the two germline ends. Per the germline V gene, CDR1 is MDHEN and CDR2 is SYDVKM. CDR3 length equals 13 residues. For the CDR3, the DNA is TGTGCCAGCAGTCCCCCCCGGCGGGGGCGCTACACCTTC. Its protein product is CASSPPRRGRYTF.

The table lists this clonotype with many counts. The gene calls are TRBV6-5 and TRBJ2-1; D possibly corresponds to TRBD2 (7 bases). Trimming removed 2 bases from V and 7 bases from J, with 15 bases in between. The CDR3 loop spans 15 amino acids. Germline V CDR1 and CDR2: MNHEY, SVGAGI. In DNA, the CDR3 is TGTGCCAGCAGTTACGGGGGCCAAGCGGGAAATGAGCAGTTCTTC. Its translation: CASSYGGQAGNEQFF.

There are many counts of this clonotype. This sequence joins TRBV13 and TRBJ2-3; 12 bases align to TRBD2. The V segment lost 4 bases and the J segment 2 bases; nucleotides outside the gene matches: 16. The CDR3 length is 20 residues. Per the germline V gene, CDR1 is PRHDT and CDR2 is FYEKMQ (reference sequence). This CDR3 is CASSSLGLAGGEKNTDTQYF. DNA for the CDR3: TGTGCCAGCAGCTCCTTGGGGCTAGCGGGGGGGGAGAAGAACACAGATACGCAGTATTTT. The complete variable domain, with remaining parts taken from reference TRBV13 and TRBJ2-3, reads AAGVIQSPRHLIKEKRETATLKCYPIPRHDTVYWYQQGPGQDPQFLISFYEKMQSDKGSIPDRFSAQQFSDYHSELNMSSLELGDSALYFCASSSLGLAGGEKNTDTQYFGPGTRLTVL.

The V gene is TRBV21-1, the J gene TRBJ1-5. TRBV21-1 is listed as a pseudogene. The CDR3 contains 17 residues. DNA of the CDR3: TGTGCCAGCAGCCCTTCGGGGGGAGGTTCATCAATTCTTCCCCAGCATTTT. Amino acid sequence: CASSPSGGGSSILPQHF.

At least ten counts were recorded for this clonotype. The chain employs TRBV3-1 and TRBJ2-1; TRBD1 or TRBD2 may be the D gene (5 bases each). This CDR3 is built from 17 residues. V was pared by 4 bases and J by 6 bases, with 22 bases between. Germline V gene sequence: CDR1 LGHDT, CDR2 YNNKEL (reference sequence). The CDR3 nucleotides are TGTGCCAGCAGCCCCAACTTCGGGACCTACTACCCCAATGAGCAGTTCTTC. It is translated as CASSPNFGTYYPNEQFF.

This clonotype was detected ten times or more. The chain carries TRBV5-1 and TRBJ1-2, with TRBD1 matching 7 bases. The trim removed 4 bases at V and 6 bases at J, leaving 12 bases unmatched. The V gene's germline CDR1 is SGHRS and CDR2 YFSETQ. This CDR3 has 15 amino acids. The CDR3 DNA reads TGCGCCAGCAGCCCCCTTGGACAGGTCCCCCATGGCTACACCTTC. The encoded protein is CASSPLGQVPHGYTF.

To note about this clonotype: Possible read error: a much larger clone is one base away. Here the CDR3 reads CASSQDLSTFHYF. In nucleotides, the CDR3 is TGTGCCAGCAGCCAAGATCTCAGTACTTTTCACTACTTC. This sequence joins TRBV3-1 and TRBJ2-4, with D unclear. From germline, CDR1 is LGHDT and CDR2 YNNKEL (reference sequence). The CDR3 spans 13 residues. The full variable domain, its missing parts supplied by reference TRBV3-1 and TRBJ2-4, is DTAVSQTPKYLVTQMGNDKSIKCEQNLGHDTMYWYKQDSKKFLKIMFSYNNKELIINETVPNRFSPKSPDKAHLNLHINSLELGDSAVYFCASSQDLSTFHYFGAGTRLSVL.

This clonotype was found many times. The V and J genes are TRBV10-3 and TRBJ1-2; weak D call: TRBD1 (6 bases). The ends were cut back, 0 bases at V and 5 bases at J, with 7 bases in the middle. CDR1 and CDR2 from the germline V gene are ENHRY and SYGVKD. There are 13 residues in the CDR3. The CDR3 region has the DNA TGTGCCATCAGTGAGTCGAGGGGGTATGGCTACACCTTC. Translated: CAISESRGYGYTF.

This clonotype was recorded at least ten times. This rearrangement joins TRBV7-6 to TRBJ2-2; D gene unclear. Deletions cut 1 base from V and 7 bases from J, with 13 bases between. Per the germline V gene, CDR1 is SGHVS and CDR2 is FNYEAQ. This CDR3 is 15 amino acids long. CDR3 protein: CASSLGAEHSGELFF. CDR3 nucleotide sequence: TGTGCCAGCAGCTTAGGGGCGGAACATAGCGGGGAGCTGTTTTTT.

The chain uses TRBV27 and TRBJ2-7; 8 bases line up with TRBD1. Germline V gene data show CDR1 as MNHEY and CDR2 as SMNVEV (reference sequence). The CDR3 sequence is 14 residues long. The J segment lost 3 bases and the V segment lost 5 bases, leaving 6 bases of the junction unmatched. CDR3 amino acids: CASSTRQGSYEQYF. Here the CDR3 DNA reads TGTGCCAGCAGTACTAGACAGGGGAGCTACGAGCAGTACTTC.

The table lists this clonotype with many counts. The chain employs TRBV7-9 and TRBJ2-3; tentatively, D is TRBD2 (5 bases). Per the germline V gene, CDR1 is SEHNR and CDR2 is FQNEAQ (reference sequence). The CDR3 totals 14 residues. Deletions cut 5 bases from V and 4 bases from J, with 13 bases between. In DNA form, the CDR3 reads TGTGCCAGCAGCCCGATTCCCGGGGCAGATACGCAGTATTTT. As protein: CASSPIPGADTQYF.

The DNA for the CDR3 is TGCGCCAGCAGCCAAGATTGGGGCGACTATGGCTACACCTTC. It encodes CASSQDWGDYGYTF. This chain uses TRBV4-3 with TRBJ1-2, with a tentative D call TRBD1 (5 bases). The V gene's germline CDR1 is LGHNA and CDR2 YSLEER. This CDR3 is built from 14 residues. The V gene lost 0 bases and the J gene lost 3 bases, with 8 bases spanning the gap.